The 15 T cell receptor beta chains below come from one sample, sequenced in a study of vaccination effects on CD4 cells after COVID-19. Libraries were prepared by immunoSEQ multiplex PCR; TCRdb keeps only in-frame clonotypes and omits some of them. The sample contains 55,000 to 65,000 clones, roughly 80% of which appear only once. For these TCRs, the target antigens are not known. Antigen-specific CD4+ T cell clonotypes were called by their expansion after viral peptide-pool culture in ViraFEST. With approximately 10 days of culture completed, CD4+ T cells were isolated. Sequenced here: CD4+ T cells from PBMCs cultured with HCoV-229E spike peptides, sampled before COVID-19 vaccination. The receptors stem from a human donor who received a COVID-19 vaccine.

V and J are TRBV6-5 and TRBJ1-2; TRBD1 matches at 8 bases. This CDR3 contains 13 residues. J gave up 5 bases and V 6 bases, and 5 bases lay outside the gene matches. From germline, CDR1 is MNHEY and CDR2 SVGAGI. CDR3 sequence: CASRETGAYGYTF. CDR3 nucleotides: TGTGCCAGCAGGGAGACAGGGGCGTATGGCTACACCTTC.

V is TRBV2 and J is TRBJ1-3, with D hard to call. In germline, CDR1 is SNHLY, CDR2 FYNNEI. The length of the CDR3 is 13 residues. V lost 3 bases, J lost 4 bases, and 7 bases lay in between. The chain's CDR3 is CASSDLRGNTIYF. DNA for the CDR3: TGTGCCAGCAGTGACCTACGGGGAAACACCATATATTTT.

The CDR3 region has the DNA TGTGCCACCAGTGACGGCACCGGGGAGCTGTTTTTT. Its translation is CATSDGTGELFF. This chain links TRBV24-1 with TRBJ2-2; D is undetermined. The length of the CDR3 is 12 residues. CDR1 and CDR2 (germline): KGHDR, SFDVKD. Trimming stripped 4 bases from V and 4 bases from J, with 3 bases between.

The gene calls are TRBV19 and TRBJ1-4, with D perhaps matching TRBD1 (5 bases). The V end lost 3 bases, the J end lost 8 bases, and 13 bases lay between the germline ends. CDR1 and CDR2 from the germline V gene are LNHDA and SQIVND (reference sequence). The CDR3 covers 14 residues. In DNA form, the CDR3 reads TGTGCCAGTAGTATTGGGGCTACCGGCGAAAAACTGTTTTTT. It codes for CASSIGATGEKLFF.

This clone was counted only a few times. This chain connects TRBV10-3 to TRBJ2-2; 9 positions agree with TRBD1. V was pared by 5 bases and J by 6 bases, with 7 bases of the junction left unmatched. The CDR3 has 15 residues. Germline-derived CDR1 and CDR2 are ENHRY and SYGVKD. The CDR3 spells CAISPGQGLAGELFF. In DNA form, the CDR3 reads TGTGCCATCAGTCCTGGACAGGGGTTAGCCGGGGAGCTGTTTTTT.

The V call is TRBV29-1, the J call TRBJ1-4; a weak D match, TRBD1 (6 bases). The CDR3 is 13 amino acids. The germline gives CDR1 SQVTM, CDR2 ANQGSEA. V was clipped by 2 bases and J by 5 bases, with 9 bases between them. In nucleotides, the CDR3 is TGCAGCGTTGAAAAGGGGGGGAATGAAAAACTGTTTTTT. This sequence encodes CSVEKGGNEKLFF. Based on the CDR3 plus reference TRBV29-1 and TRBJ1-4, the full variable domain is SAVISQKPSRDICQRGTSLTIQCQVDSQVTMMFWYRQQPGQSLTLIATANQGSEATYESGFVIDKFPISRPNLTFSTLTVSNMSPEDSSIYLCSVEKGGNEKLFFGSGTQLSVL.

The rearrangement uses TRBV2 and TRBJ2-2; D uncertain. The germline V and J ends were trimmed by 3 bases and 2 bases, with 7 bases remaining between them. Germline CDR1 reads SNHLY; CDR2 reads FYNNEI. CDR3 length: 14 amino acids. The CDR3 region is CASSDDLNTGELFF. CDR3 DNA sequence: TGTGCCAGCAGTGATGACCTTAACACCGGGGAGCTGTTTTTT.

The chain links TRBV5-1 to TRBJ2-5, with TRBD2 as a possible D gene (5 bases). Trimming shortened V by 0 bases and J by 3 bases, and 6 bases separated the two germline ends. The germline gives CDR1 SGHRS, CDR2 YFSETQ. The CDR3 runs 13 residues. CDR3 in DNA: TGCGCCAGCAGCTTGGAAGCGGAAGAGACCCAGTACTTC. Its protein product is CASSLEAEETQYF.

The chain links TRBV27 to TRBJ2-3, with 9 bases aligning to TRBD1. The CDR3 covers 15 residues. Germline V lookup: CDR1 MNHEY, CDR2 SMNVEV (reference sequence). V lost 3 bases to trimming and J lost 5 bases; unmatched junction nucleotides: 6. CDR3 protein: CASSFLGTGKDTQYF. As DNA, the CDR3 is TGTGCCAGCAGTTTCTTAGGGACAGGGAAAGATACGCAGTATTTT.

This clone was seen only once. The rearrangement joins TRBV14 to TRBJ1-2; 7 bases are shared with TRBD1. Germline V gene data show CDR1 as SGHDN and CDR2 as FVKESK. The CDR3 is made up of 14 amino acids. V lost 4 bases and J lost 2; bases outside the gene matches: 4. CDR3 nucleotide sequence: TGTGCCAGCAGCCTCGACAGGGTGAACTATGGCTACACCTTC. The encoded protein is CASSLDRVNYGYTF.

The chain recombines TRBV10-2 with TRBJ1-6; D gene unclear. CDR1 is WSHSY, CDR2 SAAADI, per germline. V lost 5 bases and J 2 bases, leaving 10 bases between the germline ends. The CDR3 has 15 residues. This chain's CDR3 is CASSPTGTYNSPLHF. CDR3 in DNA: TGCGCCAGCAGTCCCACGGGAACCTATAATTCACCCCTCCACTTT.

This clone was found a few times. The V gene is TRBV2, the J gene TRBJ1-6; 7 bases line up with TRBD1. Germline-derived CDR1 and CDR2 are SNHLY and FYNNEI. J gave up 10 bases and V 7 bases, and 7 bases lay outside the gene matches. CDR3 length equals 13 residues. This CDR3 is CASTTGERSPLHF. DNA of the CDR3: TGTGCCAGCACTACAGGGGAACGGTCACCCCTCCACTTT.

This clone was seen at least ten times. The gene calls are TRBV18 and TRBJ1-6; 8 bases are shared with TRBD1. J gave up 10 bases and V 5 bases, and 7 bases lay outside the gene matches. CDR1 KGHSH and CDR2 LQKENI come from the germline V gene. This CDR3 comprises 14 residues. The CDR3 protein is CASSSTGDRSPLHF. CDR3 DNA sequence: TGTGCCAGCTCATCGACAGGGGATCGGTCACCCCTCCACTTT.

V and J are TRBV27 and TRBJ2-5, with D unclear. The length of the CDR3 is 16 residues. Trimming took off 4 bases at V and 5 bases at J, with 20 bases between the two ends. Germline V gives CDR1 MNHEY, CDR2 SMNVEV (reference sequence). The CDR3 region is CASSYARSTGSETQYF. The CDR3 DNA reads TGTGCCAGCAGTTACGCCCGATCCACCGGTTCGGAGACCCAGTACTTC.

This sequence joins TRBV30 and TRBJ1-1; 8 nucleotides match TRBD1. J gave up 5 bases and V 4 bases, and 6 bases lay outside the gene matches. The CDR3 consists of 13 residues. Germline V CDR1 and CDR2: GTSNPN, SVGIG (reference sequence). DNA of the CDR3: TGTGCCTGGATCTCCAGGGGGCAAACTGAAGCTTTCTTT. It specifies CAWISRGQTEAFF.